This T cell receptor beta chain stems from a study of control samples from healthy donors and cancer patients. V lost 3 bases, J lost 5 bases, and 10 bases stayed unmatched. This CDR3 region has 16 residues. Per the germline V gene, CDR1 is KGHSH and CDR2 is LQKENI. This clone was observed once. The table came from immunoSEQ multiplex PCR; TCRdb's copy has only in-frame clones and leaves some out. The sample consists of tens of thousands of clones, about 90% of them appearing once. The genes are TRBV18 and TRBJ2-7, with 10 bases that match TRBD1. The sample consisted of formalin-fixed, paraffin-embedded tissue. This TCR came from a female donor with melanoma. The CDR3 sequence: CASSPRPGQGRNEQYF. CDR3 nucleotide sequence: TGTGCCAGCTCACCCCGCCCGGGACAGGGGCGGAACGAGCAGTACTTC. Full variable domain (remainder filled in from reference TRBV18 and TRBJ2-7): NAGVMQNPRHLVRRRGQEARLRCSPMKGHSHVYWYRQLPEEGLKFMVYLQKENIIDESGMPKERFSAEFPKEGPSILRIQQVVRGDSAAYFCASSPRPGQGRNEQYFGPGTRLTVT.